The 31 T cell receptor beta chains below come from one sample, sequenced in a study of blood T cell repertoires in COVID-19 (dated by TCRdb to 2020 to 2021). The library came from the immunoSEQ multiplex PCR assay. The table was pulled from immuneACCESS by TCRdb, which kept in-frame rearrangements only. Such tables lose some clones; where checked, under half of the loss comes from unresolved V genes, and the rest has no known cause. Here the sample has around 210,000 clones; more than 70% occur a single time. The ten largest clones add up to 15% to 20% of the sample. Source material: peripheral blood. These receptor sequences come from a man aged 50 to 60 with COVID-19, enrolled during active disease.

The chain couples TRBV6-6 to TRBJ2-7, with 10 bases that match TRBD2. J gave up 2 bases and V 3 bases, and 4 bases lay outside the gene matches. The CDR3 totals 15 residues. Germline-derived CDR1 and CDR2 are MNHNY and SVGAGI (reference sequence). CDR3 amino acids: CASSYVAGGAYEQYF. For the CDR3, the DNA is TGTGCCAGCAGTTATGTAGCGGGAGGCGCCTACGAGCAGTACTTC.

The gene calls are TRBV6-5 and TRBJ2-1, with 9 nucleotides matching TRBD1. CDR1 MNHEY and CDR2 SVGAGI come from the germline V gene. V was pared by 11 bases and J by 6 bases, with 14 bases of the junction left unmatched. This CDR3 comprises 15 residues. The CDR3 is CALKELQGAGNEQFF. CDR3 sequence (DNA): TGTGCCCTAAAGGAGTTACAGGGGGCTGGCAATGAGCAGTTCTTC.

This sequence joins TRBV24-1 and TRBJ1-2, with 10 nucleotides matching TRBD1. The CDR3 has 17 residues. V was clipped by 3 bases and J by 8 bases; unmatched bases: 14. Germline CDR1 KGHDR, CDR2 SFDVKD. The CDR3 loop reads CATSDEYRDRGLEGYTF. The CDR3 DNA reads as TGTGCCACCAGTGATGAATACCGGGACAGGGGCCTCGAGGGCTACACCTTC.

Details on this clone: Other DNA sequences in this sample translate to the same CDR3. The chain links TRBV18 to TRBJ2-7; no reliable D call. The CDR3 consists of 12 residues. CDR1 is KGHSH, CDR2 LQKENI, per germline. V gave up 6 bases and J gave up 0 bases, with 6 bases separating them. CDR3 in amino acids: CASSPSSYEQYF. The CDR3 bases are TGTGCCAGCTCCCCCAGCTCCTACGAGCAGTACTTC.

This clone has more than one count but fewer than ten. The CDR3 spells CASSLGQGARYGYTF. Here the CDR3 DNA reads TGTGCCAGCTCACTCGGACAGGGCGCGCGATATGGCTACACCTTC. The rearrangement uses TRBV18 and TRBJ1-2; 8 positions agree with TRBD1. This CDR3 has 15 residues. V lost 4 bases and J lost 5; bases outside the gene matches: 9. Germline CDR1 reads KGHSH; CDR2 reads LQKENI.

The chain carries TRBV6-5 and TRBJ1-6, with D perhaps matching TRBD1 (5 bases). Trimming removed 6 bases from V and 10 bases from J, with 10 bases in between. The germline gives CDR1 MNHEY, CDR2 SVGAGI. The CDR3 sequence is 12 residues long. CDR3 region: CASRLGVSPLHF. The CDR3 nucleotides are TGTGCCAGCAGGTTAGGGGTATCACCCCTCCACTTT.

The chain joins TRBV5-1 to TRBJ2-1, with TRBD2 identical over 8 bases. There are 16 residues in the CDR3. With V trimmed by 2 bases and J by 1 base, 5 bases remained unmatched. The germline gives CDR1 SGHRS, CDR2 YFSETQ. CDR3 bases: TGCGCCAGCAGCTTCGGCACTAGCGGATCCTACAATGAGCAGTTCTTC. Translated: CASSFGTSGSYNEQFF.

This chain uses TRBV5-1 with TRBJ2-1, with TRBD1 matching 11 bases. This CDR3 has 15 residues. The junction had 6 bases not matched to a gene; V was cut back by 1 base and J by 9 bases. Germline CDR1 and CDR2: SGHRS and YFSETQ. This chain's CDR3 is CASSLIGTGGAEQFF. For the CDR3, the DNA is TGCGCCAGCAGCTTGATCGGGACAGGGGGGGCTGAGCAGTTCTTC.

V gene TRBV3-1 (or the pseudogene TRBV3-2) combines with J gene TRBJ2-2; TRBD1 might be the D (6 bases). The CDR3 is made up of 14 amino acids. CDR1 is LGHDT and CDR2 is YNNKEL in the germline V gene (reference sequence). The V end lost 3 bases, the J end lost 4 bases, and 9 bases lay between the germline ends. The CDR3 DNA reads as TGTGCCAGCAGCCAGGGGGCTGGCACCGGGGAGCTGTTTTTT. It encodes CASSQGAGTGELFF.

This rearrangement joins TRBV4-2 to TRBJ2-3; 7 bases are a match to TRBD2. CDR1 and CDR2 (germline): LGHNA, YNFKEQ. V lost 0 bases to trimming and J lost 6 bases; unmatched junction nucleotides: 12. The CDR3 has 17 residues. The DNA of the CDR3 is TGTGCCAGCAGCCAAGATCTAGCTAGCGGTAGTTGGGATACGCAGTATTTT. The encoded protein is CASSQDLASGSWDTQYF.

This chain uses TRBV5-1 with TRBJ2-2, with 8 bases fitting TRBD2. Trimming took 7 bases from V and 2 from J; bases not matched to a gene: 4. Germline CDR1 is SGHRS and CDR2 is YFSETQ. The CDR3 loop spans 14 amino acids. The CDR3 here is CASGVAGNTGELFF. CDR3 DNA: TGCGCCAGCGGGGTAGCGGGAAACACCGGGGAGCTGTTTTTT.

The rearrangement joins TRBV7-2 to TRBJ2-1; 9 nucleotides line up with TRBD1. Germline loops: CDR1 SGHTA, CDR2 FQGNSA. This CDR3 has 15 amino acids. The V gene end was trimmed by 4 bases and the J gene end by 8 bases; junction bases not matched to a gene: 9. CDR3 sequence (DNA): TGTGCCAGCAGCTCCACTGGGACAGGGAACCATGAGCAGTTCTTC. It is translated as CASSSTGTGNHEQFF. Supplemented by reference TRBV7-2 and TRBJ2-1, the full variable domain reads GAGVSQSPSNKVTEKGKDVELRCDPISGHTALYWYRQSLGQGLEFLIYFQGNSAPDKSGLPSDRFSAERTGGSVSTLTIQRTQQEDSAVYLCASSSTGTGNHEQFFGPGTRLTVL.

This clone was found once. J is TRBJ1-6 and V is TRBV27; possibly TRBD1 for D (5 bases). The CDR3 spans 18 residues. V was trimmed by 5 bases and J by 0 bases, leaving 17 bases between them. Per the germline V gene, CDR1 is MNHEY and CDR2 is SMNVEV (reference sequence). CDR3: CASSIDVRAVSYNSPLHF. The DNA of the CDR3 is TGTGCCAGCAGTATCGACGTCAGGGCGGTCTCCTATAATTCACCCCTCCACTTT.

This chain joins TRBV12-3 or TRBV12-4 and TRBJ1-2; D is unresolved. The CDR3 covers 13 residues. Trimming left V 2 bases short and J 5 bases short, with 9 bases between. CDR3 in DNA: TGTGCCAGCAGTTTAAGCAGGTATTATGGCTACACCTTC. This codes for CASSLSRYYGYTF.

The rearrangement joins TRBV28 to TRBJ2-1, with 14 nucleotides matching TRBD2. This CDR3 comprises 16 residues. The junction had 4 bases not matched to a gene; V was cut back by 4 bases and J by 5 bases. CDR1 MDHEN and CDR2 SYDVKM come from the germline V gene. DNA for the CDR3: TGTGCCAGCAGTTATATGACTAGCGGGGGGGACAATGAGCAGTTCTTC. Translating gives CASSYMTSGGDNEQFF.

The CDR3 nucleotides are TGTGCCAGCAGCCAAGAAGTGGTAGAAAACCGGGATTCACCCCTCCACTTT. This codes for CASSQEVVENRDSPLHF. The chain employs TRBV4-2 and TRBJ1-6; the D is unclear. Trimming cost V 0 bases and J 8 bases, with 17 bases left between them. There are 17 residues in the CDR3. Looked up from germline, CDR1 is LGHNA and CDR2 is YNFKEQ.

This chain connects TRBV10-3 to TRBJ1-1; 9 bases align to TRBD1. With V trimmed by 3 bases and J by 0 bases, 2 bases remained unmatched. Germline values: CDR1 ENHRY, CDR2 SYGVKD. This CDR3 spans 15 amino acids. This chain's CDR3 is CAISDRTGVNTEAFF. The CDR3, as DNA: TGTGCCATCAGTGACCGGACAGGGGTGAACACTGAAGCTTTCTTT.

V gene TRBV3-1 (or the pseudogene TRBV3-2) combines with J gene TRBJ2-5, with D uncertain. Looked up from germline, CDR1 is LGHDT and CDR2 is YNNKEL (reference sequence). Trimming stripped 0 bases from V and 5 bases from J, with 19 bases between. This CDR3 is built from 17 residues. The CDR3, as DNA: TGTGCCAGCAGCCAAGAGGTGCGGCAGATATCGCGGGAGACCCAGTACTTC. It translates to CASSQEVRQISRETQYF.

Only a few counts were recorded for this clone. The V and J genes are TRBV7-3 and TRBJ2-1, with 9 bases matching TRBD2. Germline lookup yields CDR1 SGHTA and CDR2 FQGTGA. V was pared by 3 bases and J by 2 bases, with 2 bases of the junction left unmatched. This CDR3 is 15 amino acids long. As DNA, the CDR3 is TGTGCCAGCAGCTTGGGACTAGCCACCTACAATGAGCAGTTCTTC. Residues: CASSLGLATYNEQFF.

The chain employs TRBV7-8 and TRBJ1-1, with TRBD1 as a possible D gene (6 bases). This CDR3 region has 14 residues. V lost 1 base to trimming and J lost 5 bases, with 11 bases between them. Looked up from germline, CDR1 is SGHVS and CDR2 is FQNEAQ. The CDR3 protein is CASSLVQGKTEAFF. The DNA of the CDR3 is TGTGCCAGCAGCTTAGTACAGGGAAAAACTGAAGCTTTCTTT.

The chain recombines TRBV5-1 with TRBJ1-2, with 9 bases aligning to TRBD1. Unmatched junction bases numbered 3, after V lost 4 bases and J lost 2 bases. The CDR3 runs to 14 residues. Looked up from germline, CDR1 is SGHRS and CDR2 is YFSETQ. CDR3 DNA: TGCGCCAGCAGCCCGGGACAGGGCAACTATGGCTACACCTTC. Protein: CASSPGQGNYGYTF.

The rearrangement joins TRBV30 to TRBJ1-1; TRBD1 matches 7 bases. CDR3 length equals 13 residues. V lost 3 bases to trimming and J lost 5 bases; unmatched junction nucleotides: 6. Germline V gene lookup returns CDR1 GTSNPN and CDR2 SVGIG (reference sequence). As DNA, the CDR3 is TGTGCCTGGAGCCCCGACAGGGAAACTGAAGCTTTCTTT. It is translated as CAWSPDRETEAFF. Full variable domain (outside the CDR3, taken from reference TRBV30 and TRBJ1-1): SQTIHQWPATLVQPVGSPLSLECTVEGTSNPNLYWYRQAAGRGLQLLFYSVGIGQISSEVPQNLSASRPQDRQFILSSKKLLLSDSGFYLCAWSPDRETEAFFGQGTRLTVV.

The chain is built from TRBV2 and TRBJ1-5, with 9 bases identical to TRBD1. Per germline, CDR1 SNHLY and CDR2 FYNNEI. The CDR3 has 15 residues. The V and J ends lost 9 bases and 5 bases, in that order; junction bases with no gene match: 11. This chain's CDR3 is CASSYRGQGDQPQHF. Here the CDR3 DNA reads TGTGCCAGTTCCTACAGGGGGCAGGGGGATCAGCCCCAGCATTTT.

This clone has ten or more counts. The J gene is TRBJ2-1, the V gene TRBV6-1; TRBD2 matches at 10 bases. V shed 0 bases, J shed 9 bases, and the junction held 8 bases outside the gene matches. CDR3 length: 16 residues. CDR1 and CDR2 (germline): MNHNS, SASEGT. The CDR3 region has the DNA TGTGCCAGCAGTGAAGCGAGTAGCGGGGGGACTAGTGAGCAGTTCTTC. It is translated as CASSEASSGGTSEQFF.

CDR3 sequence: CASSSARTYQETQYF. The CDR3 DNA sequence: TGTGCCAGCAGTTCGGCGAGGACATACCAAGAGACCCAGTACTTC. The rearrangement joins TRBV27 to TRBJ2-5; D is perhaps TRBD1 (5 bases). V lost 4 bases to trimming and J lost 0 bases, with 12 bases between them. CDR1 is MNHEY, CDR2 SMNVEV, per germline (reference sequence). This CDR3 is built from 15 residues.

The chain carries TRBV11-1 and TRBJ2-1, with D uncertain. The CDR3 totals 13 residues. Germline V CDR1 and CDR2: SGHAT, FQDESV (reference sequence). The V end was cut by 1 base, the J end by 9 bases, with 10 bases between. The CDR3 reads CASSLGGGGEQFF. The CDR3 region has the DNA TGTGCCAGCAGCTTAGGCGGCGGCGGTGAGCAGTTCTTC.

The rearrangement joins TRBV19 to TRBJ1-1; D may be TRBD1 (6 bases). The ends were cut back, 5 bases at V and 5 bases at J, with 9 bases in the middle. The CDR3 spans 12 residues. Germline CDR1 reads LNHDA; CDR2 reads SQIVND (reference sequence). The CDR3 coding sequence is TGTGCCAGTAGTGAGGGGGGGACTGAAGCTTTCTTT. This gives the protein CASSEGGTEAFF.

CDR3 in amino acids: CASSIDFENQPQHF. The CDR3 coding sequence is TGTGCCAGTAGTATAGATTTCGAGAATCAGCCCCAGCATTTT. The genes are TRBV19 and TRBJ1-5; D gene uncertain. Germline values: CDR1 LNHDA, CDR2 SQIVND (reference sequence). V lost 0 bases, J lost 4 bases, and 7 bases lay in between. The CDR3 covers 14 residues. The whole variable domain, remainder taken from reference TRBV19 and TRBJ1-5, is DGGITQSPKYLFRKEGQNVTLSCEQNLNHDAMYWYRQDPGQGLRLIYYSQIVNDFQKGDIAEGYSVSREKKESFPLTVTSAQKNPTAFYLCASSIDFENQPQHFGDGTRLSIL.

The genes are TRBV2 and TRBJ2-1, with TRBD2 identical over 8 bases. The J segment lost 3 bases and the V segment lost 1 base, leaving 5 bases of the junction unmatched. Germline V gives CDR1 SNHLY, CDR2 FYNNEI. The CDR3 is 16 amino acids. The CDR3 spells CASSEGSSGGYNEQFF. The DNA of the CDR3 is TGTGCCAGCAGTGAAGGGTCCAGCGGGGGCTACAATGAGCAGTTCTTC.

The V call is TRBV5-4, the J call TRBJ2-5, with D possibly matching TRBD2 (6 bases). Germline V CDR1 and CDR2: SGHNT, YYREEE (reference sequence). V lost 4 bases, J lost 2 bases, and 9 bases lay in between. The CDR3 extends over 13 amino acids. The CDR3 DNA sequence: TGTGCCAGCAGCGCGGGGCATCAAGAGACCCAGTACTTC. Translation gives CASSAGHQETQYF. The variable domain in full, with the rest retrieved from reference TRBV5-4 and TRBJ2-5, is ETGVTQSPTHLIKTRGQQVTLRCSSQSGHNTVSWYQQALGQGPQFIFQYYREEENGRGNFPPRFSGLQFPNYSSELNVNALELDDSALYLCASSAGHQETQYFGPGTRLLVL.

This chain connects TRBV10-1 to TRBJ2-7, with D uncertain. The germline V and J ends were trimmed by 6 bases and 3 bases, with 18 bases remaining between them. This CDR3 region has 15 residues. Germline CDR1 and CDR2: WNHNN and SYGVQD (reference sequence). In DNA form, the CDR3 reads TGCGCCAGCAGGGAACGCGCTATTAGCAGCTACGAGCAGTACTTC. This translates into CASRERAISSYEQYF.